The T cell receptor beta chain described here comes from a study of response to subunit inactivated influenza vaccine. General study findings and limits: A suggestion made by the authors is that each seasonal influenza vaccination recruits few new T cells.

As to this clonotype: Antigen unknown.

TCRdb reanalysed the RT-PCR reads using MiXCR and keeps one entry per CDR3 protein. The top ten hold about 12% of the sample, which has under 500,000 distinct CDR3 sequences, approximately 9.9% seen once. The CDR3 loop spans 18 amino acids. With 2 bases removed from V and 3 bases from J, the gap between germline ends came to 19 bases. CDR1 is LGHNA, CDR2 YSLEER, per germline. This clonotype was obtained from a man in his fifties who received an inactivated influenza vaccine. The specimen comprised PBMCs from blood, sampled 40 to 50 days after vaccination. The rearrangement joins TRBV4-3 to TRBJ2-2; TRBD1 is a possible D gene (5 bases). The CDR3 spells CASSQSSGLRGDTGELFF. CDR3 coding DNA: TGCGCCAGCAGCCAATCCTCCGGGTTAAGGGGTGACACCGGGGAGCTGTTTTTT.